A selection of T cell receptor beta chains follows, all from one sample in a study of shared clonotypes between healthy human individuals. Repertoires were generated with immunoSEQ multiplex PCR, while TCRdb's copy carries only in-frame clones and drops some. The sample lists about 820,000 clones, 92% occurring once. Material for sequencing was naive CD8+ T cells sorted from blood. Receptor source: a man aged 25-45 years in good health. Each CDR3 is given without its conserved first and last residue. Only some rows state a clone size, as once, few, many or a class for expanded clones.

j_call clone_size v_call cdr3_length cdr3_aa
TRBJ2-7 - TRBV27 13 ASRVGTSGFYEQY
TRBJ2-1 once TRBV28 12 ASSFGGEYNEQF
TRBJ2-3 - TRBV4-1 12 ASSPSLAGVTQY
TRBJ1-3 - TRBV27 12 ASSLRGPGNTIY
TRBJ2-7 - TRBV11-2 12 ASSASGYPYEQY
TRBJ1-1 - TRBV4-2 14 ASSQEGGRGIPEAF
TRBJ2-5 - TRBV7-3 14 ASSPGQTGTQETQY
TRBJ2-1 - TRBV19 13 ASSPSTGMGNEQF
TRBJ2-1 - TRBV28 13 ASSLNRVIGNEQF
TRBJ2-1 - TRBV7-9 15 ASSLTLWGLAANEQF
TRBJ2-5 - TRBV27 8 ASSALAQY
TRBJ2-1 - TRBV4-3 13 ASSPGLAGAFEQF
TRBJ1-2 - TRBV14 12 ASSPDWGAYGYT
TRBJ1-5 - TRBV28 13 ASSVLVGSGQPQH
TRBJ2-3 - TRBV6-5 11 ASSLGFTDTQY
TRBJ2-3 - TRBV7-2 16 ASSLVTTSSDDTDTQY
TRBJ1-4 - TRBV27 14 ASSYQGGRTNEKLF
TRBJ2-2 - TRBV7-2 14 ASSRGDGRYTGELF
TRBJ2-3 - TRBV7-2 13 ASSPTTSGADTQY
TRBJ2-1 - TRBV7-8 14 ASSLGLAGGPYEQF
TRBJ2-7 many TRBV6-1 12 ASSELAGGHEQY
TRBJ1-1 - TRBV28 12 ASSLQGVNTEAF
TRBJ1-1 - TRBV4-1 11 ASGQGLGTEAF
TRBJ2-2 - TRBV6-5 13 ASRGWGSENGELF
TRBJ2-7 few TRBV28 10 ASEAGTYEQY
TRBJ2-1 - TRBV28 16 ASSLIGRFGRSYNEQF